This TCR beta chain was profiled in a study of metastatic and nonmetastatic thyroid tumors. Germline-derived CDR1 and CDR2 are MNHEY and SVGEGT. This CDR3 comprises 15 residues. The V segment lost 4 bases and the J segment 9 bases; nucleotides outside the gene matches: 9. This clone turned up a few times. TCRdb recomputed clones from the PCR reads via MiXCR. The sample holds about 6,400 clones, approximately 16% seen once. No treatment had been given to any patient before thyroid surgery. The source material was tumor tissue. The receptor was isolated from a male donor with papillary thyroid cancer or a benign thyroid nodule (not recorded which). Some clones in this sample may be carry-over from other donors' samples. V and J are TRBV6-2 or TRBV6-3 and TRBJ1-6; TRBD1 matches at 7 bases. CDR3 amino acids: CASSSKDRETSPLHF. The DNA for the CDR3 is TGTGCCAGCAGTTCCAAAGACAGGGAAACTTCACCCCTCCACTTT.